This T cell receptor (beta chain) originates from a study of T cell responses to AZD1222 COVID-19 vaccine. Germline V gene lookup returns CDR1 MNHEY and CDR2 SMNVEV (reference sequence). The CDR3 length is 17 residues. V dropped 6 bases and J dropped 1 base, with 21 bases sitting between them. The repertoire was sequenced with immunoSEQ multiplex PCR; TCRdb's copy has only in-frame clones and lacks some. The sample contains some 180,000 clones, about 90% of which appear only once. This receptor was identified in an adult who received the AZD1222 COVID-19 vaccine. The chain carries TRBV27 and TRBJ1-1; D possibly corresponds to TRBD1 (5 bases). The specimen was peripheral blood, collected 28 days after the second AZD1222 dose. CDR3 nucleotides: TGTGCCAGCAGCCACTCCGTAGGGAGGGACGGGAACACTGAAGCTTTCTTT. This encodes CASSHSVGRDGNTEAFF.